This entry features one TCR beta chain sequence. The antigen remains unidentified. This sample is drawn from a study of T-cell memory formation after mild COVID-19. Findings and caveats of the study: Clones shrinking between day 15 and 85 showed a balanced CD4/CD8 split, and those that grew later tilted toward CD4+.

The CDR3 contains 15 residues. Germline V gene data show CDR1 as GTSNPN and CDR2 as SVGIG (reference sequence). V gave up 2 bases and J gave up 6 bases; unmatched junction bases: 11. 5'RACE with constant-segment primers built TCRalpha and TCRbeta cDNA libraries with UMIs. One entry per CDR3 protein, called by TCRdb with MiXCR from the 5' RACE reads. Of 110,000 or so distinct CDR3 sequences in the sample, roughly 20% were seen once. The receptor's source is a young man who had mild COVID-19 (a few samples of this study predate the infection). Cell type and time point are not known. The chain is built from TRBV30 and TRBJ2-3; 7 nucleotides match TRBD2. The specimen sequenced was PBMCs or a T cell subset sorted from them (not recorded which). This CDR3 is CAWSTGGGPLDTQYF. CDR3 nucleotide sequence: TGTGCCTGGAGTACGGGCGGGGGTCCTCTGGATACGCAGTATTTT. Full variable domain (remainder filled in from reference TRBV30 and TRBJ2-3): SQTIHQWPATLVQPVGSPLSLECTVEGTSNPNLYWYRQAAGRGLQLLFYSVGIGQISSEVPQNLSASRPQDRQFILSSKKLLLSDSGFYLCAWSTGGGPLDTQYFGPGTRLTVL.